This passage covers 3 T cell receptor beta chains from one sample sequenced in a study of regulatory T cells in long-lasting Graves disease. Documented time point: persistent/refractory GD, antithyroid drugs over 5 years with positive TRAb. Extracted RNA from PBMCs served as the source of the TCR library. Assembly of TCR beta libraries relied on iRepertoire HTBI primers together with Arm-PCR of CDR3 regions. TCRdb independently ran MiXCR on the multiplex PCR reads; one entry per CDR3 protein. The table lists 500,000 to 700,000 distinct CDR3 sequences, around 30% of them singletons, with 35% to 55% in the top ten. Here the sequenced sample was peripheral blood mononuclear cells (PBMCs), taken when the disease was refractory, from a patient treated with antithyroid drugs. These receptors came from a female donor with Graves disease.

Worth noting for this clonotype: A read error may explain this, as a much larger clone is one base away. The chain uses TRBV2 and TRBJ1-4, with a possible D match to TRBD1 (6 bases). V lost 4 bases, J lost 6 bases, and 18 bases lay in between. CDR3 length equals 16 residues. Germline loops: CDR1 SNHLY, CDR2 FYNNEI. The CDR3 DNA follows: TGTGCCAGCAGTGGAGGGGGACGAGGGACTGATGAAAAACTGTTTTTT. This codes for CASSGGGRGTDEKLFF.

This clonotype has just a few counts. The chain uses TRBV19 and TRBJ1-1, with 8 nucleotides matching TRBD1. CDR1 is LNHDA and CDR2 is SQIVND in the germline V gene (reference sequence). The trim removed 2 bases at V and 1 base at J, leaving 6 bases unmatched. The CDR3 has 16 residues. This CDR3 is CASSIKGQGENTEAFF. CDR3 bases: TGTGCCAGTAGTATAAAAGGACAGGGCGAGAACACTGAAGCTTTCTTT.

This clonotype appeared a few times. The V and J genes are TRBV12-3 or TRBV12-4 and TRBJ1-4; TRBD1 is a possible D gene (6 bases). V shed 5 bases and J shed 7 bases, with 11 bases lying between them. The CDR3 length is 13 residues. The CDR3 DNA reads TGTGCCAGCAGTCTCAGACAGGCTGAAAAACTGTTTTTT. It is translated as CASSLRQAEKLFF.